This T cell receptor (beta chain) comes out of a study of blood T cell repertoires in COVID-19 (dated by TCRdb to 2020 to 2021). In terms of the full investigation: Collaborator samples came from the United States, Italy and Spain and covered acute and convalescent phases of COVID-19. The material from the prospective study consisted of cDNA or gDNA derived from T cells, B-cell-depleted T cells, or PBMCs. Deeply sampled blood TCRbeta repertoires from subjects exposed to, actively infected with, or recovered from COVID-19 were included in the dataset. The repertoires were made available in a free public database intended to serve as a resource for research on the immune response to SARS-CoV-2. Samples were obtained from the ongoing ImmuneRACE study (first 160 participants) and from 1,200 or so subjects provided by 6 global collaborators. Nearly every sample came with metadata listing a de-identified subject ID, COVID-19 status, age in years and sex. Where available, HLA class I and class II types were taken from metadata supplied by the sample provider and were not determined by assay-based typing. Overall study outcomes, separate from this receptor: Clinical and demographic metadata were provided uncurated, with the amount varying by source and participant.

TCRbeta CDR3 regions were amplified from genomic DNA by means of the immunoSEQ Assay, a bias-controlled multiplex PCR. The authors' pipeline ran thus. Nucleated cell counts per sample were estimated from amplification of reference gene primers within the assay. Sequence reads were collapsed and filtered to measure the absolute abundance of every unique TCRbeta CDR3 rearrangement. For each sample, productive Simpson clonality was calculated as the square root of Simpson's diversity index over productive rearrangements. TCRdb holds this immuneACCESS table with in-frame rearrangements only. Some clones are missing; in checked studies, unresolved V genes explain under half, and the rest has no known cause. V, J and clone size are taken as reported in that table, and D and trimming were inferred from the DNA itself. Present in this sample are 90,000 to 130,000 clones, about 85% of which were seen just once. The ten biggest clones cover roughly 5% of the sample.

Each collaborating institution followed its own protocols to collect whole blood in K2EDTA tubes. For TCRbeta analysis, collaborators shipped samples in one of three forms: frozen whole blood, isolated PBMCs, or DNA extracted from either of those sample types. Note on this clone: It lacks a known antigen. Base-call qualities are not available, and no considerably larger clone is one nucleotide away.

Inclusive of the bounding cysteine and phenylalanine, the CDR3 is 15 residues long. Only the CDR3 portion is preserved as DNA: 45 bases, with reading frame beginning at the first base. V and J are trimmed by 2 bases and 1 base, and the gene matches miss 3 bases of the junction. Looking up the germline V gene (reference sequence) yields CDR1 GTSNPN and CDR2 SVGIG. Sample: peripheral blood. The receptor comes from a human donor in a cohort sampled during active COVID-19. The V gene is TRBV30 and the J gene is TRBJ1-4; 8 bases in the middle match TRBD1. The CDR3 has the sequence CAWSFGQGTNEKLFF. At the DNA level, the sequence is TGTGCCTGGAGTTTTGGACAGGGAACTAATGAAAAACTGTTTTTT.